This T cell receptor (beta chain) emerged from a study of cytomegalovirus exposure and HLA in healthy donors. General study points: Across donors, sequencing depth was assumed by presence/absence analyses to be roughly uniform. The authors later linked a missense DCLRE1C variant to TCR beta V- and J-gene trimming. Per a later analysis, 15,000 to 20,000 TCR beta sequences showed association with HLA alleles at 0.05 false discovery rate.

Trimming took 6 bases from V and 0 from J; bases not matched to a gene: 3. The CDR3 sequence is 14 residues long. Looked up from germline, CDR1 is SNHLY and CDR2 is FYNNEI. Vbeta (60) and Jbeta (13) primers were used in the PCR. The table came from immunoSEQ multiplex PCR; TCRdb's copy has only in-frame clones and leaves some out. This sample has under 200,000 clones; around 81% occur once, and the top ten carry 1.5% to 2%. Comments on this clone: Its antigen is currently unknown.

The rearrangement joins TRBV2 to TRBJ1-1, with 8 bases matching TRBD1. The source of this sequence is a man between 25 and 39 years old in good health and CMV-seronegative. Sequenced: PBMCs. The CDR3, as DNA: TGTGCCAGCAGCAGGGACAGGCTGAACACTGAAGCTTTCTTT. As protein: CASSRDRLNTEAFF.